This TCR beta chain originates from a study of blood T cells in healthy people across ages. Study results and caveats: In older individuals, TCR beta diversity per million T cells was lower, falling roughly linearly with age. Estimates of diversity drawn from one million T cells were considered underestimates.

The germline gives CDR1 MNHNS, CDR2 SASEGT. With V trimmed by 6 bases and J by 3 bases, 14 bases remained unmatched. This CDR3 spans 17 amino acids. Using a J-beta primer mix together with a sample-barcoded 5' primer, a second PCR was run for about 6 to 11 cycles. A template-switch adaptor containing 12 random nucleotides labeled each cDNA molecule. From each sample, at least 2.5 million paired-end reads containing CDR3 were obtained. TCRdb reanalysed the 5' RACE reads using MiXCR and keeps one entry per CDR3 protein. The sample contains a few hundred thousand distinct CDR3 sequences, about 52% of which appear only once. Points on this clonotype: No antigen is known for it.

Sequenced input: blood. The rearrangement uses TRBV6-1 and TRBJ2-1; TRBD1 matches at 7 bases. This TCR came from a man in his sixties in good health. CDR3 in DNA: TGTGCCAGCAGCCGCCCGGCCGACAGGGATAGCTACAATGAGCAGTTCTTC. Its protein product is CASSRPADRDSYNEQFF.